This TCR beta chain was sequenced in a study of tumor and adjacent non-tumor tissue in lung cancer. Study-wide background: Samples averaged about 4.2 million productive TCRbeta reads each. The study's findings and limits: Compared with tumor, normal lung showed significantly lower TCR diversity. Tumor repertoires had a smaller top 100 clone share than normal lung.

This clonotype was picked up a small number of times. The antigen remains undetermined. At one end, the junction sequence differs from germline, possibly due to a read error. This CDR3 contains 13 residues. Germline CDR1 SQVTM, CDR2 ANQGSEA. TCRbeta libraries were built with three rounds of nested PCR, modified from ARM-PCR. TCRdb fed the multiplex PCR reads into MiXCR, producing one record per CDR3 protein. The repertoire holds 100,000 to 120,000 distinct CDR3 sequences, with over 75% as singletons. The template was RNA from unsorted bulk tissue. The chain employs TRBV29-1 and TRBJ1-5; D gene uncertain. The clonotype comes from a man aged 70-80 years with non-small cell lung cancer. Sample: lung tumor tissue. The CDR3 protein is CSVLTYSNQPQYF. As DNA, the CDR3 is TGCAGCGTTTTGACGTATAGCAATCAGCCACAGTACTTT.